Each of the 17 T cell receptor beta chains below was sequenced from the same sample in a study of beta chain features in type 1 diabetes. General study results and limits: Shortening that was moderate but significant affected the TCRB CDR3s of Type 1 diabetes patients in all four CD4+ subsets.

Since all of the isolated RNA was reverse transcribed, expressed TCRB transcripts were what got sequenced. The table came from immunoSEQ multiplex PCR; TCRdb's copy has only in-frame clones and leaves some out. In the table there are more than 250,000 clones, about a fifth of which are singletons. Their antigen targets remain unknown. The sequenced material came from naive CD4+ T cells from blood. All receptors come from a woman aged 40 to 50 with type 1 diabetes.

The chain has TRBV6-6 and TRBJ2-7; 13 bases line up with TRBD2. After removal of 5 bases from V and 3 bases from J, the junction contained 4 bases not matched to a gene. CDR3 length: 15 amino acids. Germline CDR1 and CDR2: MNHNY and SVGAGI (reference sequence). The CDR3 sequence: CASSTGTSGNYEQYF. Written as DNA, the CDR3 is TGTGCCAGCAGTACTGGGACTAGCGGGAACTACGAGCAGTACTTC.

This clone was seen a few times. The chain carries TRBV7-7 and TRBJ2-3; 7 bases map to TRBD2. V was clipped by 5 bases and J by 6 bases; unmatched bases: 11. Germline CDR1 is SSHAT and CDR2 is FNYEAQ (reference sequence). The CDR3 totals 15 residues. In nucleotides, the CDR3 is TGTGCCAGCAGCCCCATCCCGCACGGGGGGGATACGCAGTATTTT. Its protein product is CASSPIPHGGDTQYF.

The V call is TRBV7-2, the J call TRBJ2-3; 9 positions match TRBD1. Per the germline V gene, CDR1 is SGHTA and CDR2 is FQGNSA. The junction had 4 bases not matched to a gene; V was cut back by 4 bases and J by 2 bases. The CDR3 totals 15 residues. The CDR3 nucleotides read TGTGCCAGCAGCTCGGACAGGGGATACACAGATACGCAGTATTTT. Amino acid sequence: CASSSDRGYTDTQYF.

V and J are TRBV9 and TRBJ1-6; 7 bases fit TRBD1. CDR1 is SGDLS and CDR2 is YYNGEE in the germline V gene. The CDR3 runs 15 residues. The ends lost 3 bases at V and 6 bases at J; junction bases unmatched: 6. CDR3 residues: CASSEQTGFNSPLHF. DNA of the CDR3: TGTGCCAGCAGCGAACAGACAGGGTTTAATTCACCCCTCCACTTT.

The CDR3 loop is CASSRNRANTEAFF. In DNA form, the CDR3 reads TGTGCCAGCAGTCGCAACAGGGCGAACACTGAAGCTTTCTTT. The rearrangement uses TRBV7-2 and TRBJ1-1; possible D gene TRBD1, 6 bases. Germline V gives CDR1 SGHTA, CDR2 FQGNSA. Trimming cost V 6 bases and J 1 base, with 12 bases left between them. The CDR3 runs 14 residues.

The chain recombines TRBV2 with TRBJ2-3; D is perhaps TRBD1 (5 bases). CDR1 is SNHLY and CDR2 is FYNNEI in the germline V gene. Trimming removed 5 bases at V and 0 bases at J, with 18 bases between. This CDR3 contains 17 residues. The CDR3 region is CASSPGRTIASTDTQYF. The CDR3 DNA reads TGTGCCAGCAGTCCCGGACGGACAATCGCTAGCACAGATACGCAGTATTTT.

The chain has TRBV29-1 and TRBJ1-5; 12 bases are shared with TRBD1. The CDR3 is 13 amino acids. V shed 6 bases, J shed 6 bases, and the junction held 3 bases outside the gene matches. Germline V CDR1 and CDR2: SQVTM, ANQGSEA. The CDR3 DNA is TGCAGCGTCGGGACAGGGGGCGTTCAGCCCCAGCATTTT. Amino acids: CSVGTGGVQPQHF.

The chain carries TRBV7-3 and TRBJ2-4; 7 positions match TRBD2. The V segment lost 1 base and the J segment 1 base; nucleotides outside the gene matches: 10. The CDR3 totals 18 residues. Germline V gene sequence: CDR1 SGHTA, CDR2 FQGTGA. The CDR3 sequence is CASSLRGGTETAKNIQYF. CDR3 in DNA: TGTGCCAGCAGCTTAAGGGGGGGAACTGAGACGGCCAAAAACATTCAGTACTTC.

V and J are TRBV2 and TRBJ2-1; D is unresolved. The CDR3 is made up of 11 amino acids. Germline V gives CDR1 SNHLY, CDR2 FYNNEI. The V end lost 8 bases, the J end lost 5 bases, and 7 bases lay between the germline ends. CDR3 sequence: CASLLDNEQFF. The CDR3 DNA follows: TGTGCCAGCCTGTTAGACAATGAGCAGTTCTTC.

The V call is TRBV28, the J call TRBJ1-2, with TRBD1 matching over 9 bases. V was clipped by 2 bases and J by 5 bases; unmatched bases: 6. The germline V gene has CDR1 MDHEN and CDR2 SYDVKM. There are 15 residues in the CDR3. The DNA of the CDR3 is TGTGCCAGCAGTTTAGGAAAGGGACAGGGATATGGCTACACCTTC. Its protein is CASSLGKGQGYGYTF.

There are a few counts of this clone. This chain connects TRBV6-1 to TRBJ1-4; D gene uncertain. The germline V gene has CDR1 MNHNS and CDR2 SASEGT. The CDR3 extends over 11 amino acids. V was cut by 7 bases and J by 8 bases, with 8 bases left in between. The CDR3 loop reads CASTLEEKLFF. The CDR3 region has the DNA TGTGCCAGCACCCTAGAGGAAAAACTGTTTTTT.

J is TRBJ1-2 and V is TRBV7-9; no definite D call. The CDR3 contains 13 residues. From germline, CDR1 is SEHNR and CDR2 FQNEAQ (reference sequence). The V gene lost 3 bases and the J gene lost 6 bases, with 11 bases spanning the gap. CDR3 nucleotides: TGTGCCAGCAGCTTTTCTGGGGAGAATGGCTACACCTTC. Translating it yields CASSFSGENGYTF.

The V gene is TRBV5-1, the J gene TRBJ1-1, with D perhaps matching TRBD1 (6 bases). The CDR3 spans 15 residues. CDR1 is SGHRS, CDR2 YFSETQ, per germline. V was clipped by 2 bases and J by 1 base, with 12 bases between them. The CDR3: CASSFRGEGNTEAFF. The DNA of the CDR3 is TGCGCCAGCAGCTTCAGGGGAGAAGGGAACACTGAAGCTTTCTTT. Full variable domain (remainder filled in from reference TRBV5-1 and TRBJ1-1): KAGVTQTPRYLIKTRGQQVTLSCSPISGHRSVSWYQQTPGQGLQFLFEYFSETQRNKGNFPGRFSGRQFSNSRSEMNVSTLELGDSALYLCASSFRGEGNTEAFFGQGTRLTVV.

A few counts support this clone. The V call is TRBV7-9, the J call TRBJ1-5; tentatively, D is TRBD1 (6 bases). Between the trimmed V and J ends, which lost 5 bases and 7 bases, there was a span of 12 bases. CDR3 length equals 13 residues. From germline, CDR1 is SEHNR and CDR2 FQNEAQ (reference sequence). CDR3 in amino acids: CASSEGQPQPQHF. CDR3 sequence (DNA): TGTGCCAGCAGCGAGGGACAACCCCAGCCCCAGCATTTT.

This clone was counted a few times. V is TRBV18 and J is TRBJ2-1, with D hard to call. The CDR3 has 13 amino acids. Germline assignment: CDR1 KGHSH and CDR2 LQKENI. The germline V and J ends were trimmed by 0 bases and 5 bases, with 5 bases remaining between them. CDR3 nucleotide sequence: TGTGCCAGCTCACCACCGGAGAACAATGAGCAGTTCTTC. Amino acids: CASSPPENNEQFF.

The chain carries TRBV4-1 and TRBJ2-1, with 9 bases fitting TRBD2. After removal of 4 bases from V and 2 bases from J, the junction contained 3 bases not matched to a gene. The CDR3 loop spans 15 amino acids. Germline V gene sequence: CDR1 MGHRA, CDR2 YSYEKL. In DNA form, the CDR3 reads TGCGCCAGCAGCCCTCTAGCGGGGCCCTACAATGAGCAGTTCTTC. Its protein product is CASSPLAGPYNEQFF.

This chain connects TRBV5-1 to TRBJ1-1, with D tentatively TRBD1 (6 bases). The germline V gene encodes CDR1 SGHRS and CDR2 YFSETQ. Trimming took 0 bases from V and 2 from J, leaving 8 bases between them. CDR3 length equals 14 residues. The CDR3: CASSLAGANTEAFF. The CDR3 DNA sequence: TGCGCCAGCAGCTTGGCAGGGGCCAACACTGAAGCTTTCTTT.